The 27 T cell receptor beta chains given below trace back to one sample, sequenced in a study of blood T cells in healthy people across ages (dated by TCRdb to between 2015 and 2017). The library came from 5' RACE. The sequencer listed for this sample is Illumina HiSeq 2500. A second roughly 6 to 11 cycle PCR used a sample-barcoded 5' primer and a J-beta primer mix. TCRdb cleaned the public reads at Q25 with fastp, built clones with MiXCR and kept in-frame beta chains. Identical CDR3 proteins give one entry, which carries the most common genes and DNA. The sample profile shows roughly 790,000 distinct CDR3 sequences; 40% to 45% of them were found once. The top ten clonotypes cover less than 25% of the sample. Specimen: blood. Every receptor here comes from a woman aged 55-69 years in good health.

Regarding this clonotype: This could be a read error, since a much larger clone is one nucleotide away. The chain links TRBV12-3 or TRBV12-4 to TRBJ2-7, with 7 bases aligning to TRBD2. Trimming removed 8 bases from V and 9 bases from J; junction bases left unmatched: 1. This CDR3 is built from 9 residues. This CDR3 reads CASGGGQYF. CDR3 nucleotides: TGTGCCAGCGGGGGGGGGCAGTACTTC.

Comment on this clonotype: A much bigger clone sits one base away, suggesting this may be a read error. This chain uses TRBV4-3 with TRBJ2-7, with 7 nucleotides matching TRBD2. CDR1 LGHNA and CDR2 YSLEER come from the germline V gene. V trimming: 0 bases; J trimming: 10 bases; junction bases outside the gene matches: 15. This CDR3 contains 16 residues. The CDR3 region is CASSQDTGGGGEIQYF. CDR3 DNA: TGCGCCAGCAGCCAAGACACGGGAGGAGGAGGAGAGATCCAGTACTTC.

This chain joins TRBV5-1 and TRBJ2-7, with 11 bases fitting TRBD2. V was clipped by 0 bases and J by 3 bases; unmatched bases: 11. Germline CDR1 reads SGHRS; CDR2 reads YFSETQ. This CDR3 is 18 amino acids long. The CDR3 nucleotides read TGCGCCAGCAGCTTGGGAGCTAGCGGGGGGCTCCAGCTCTACGAGCAGTACTTC. Its protein product is CASSLGASGGLQLYEQYF.

The rearrangement links TRBV9 to TRBJ2-1, with TRBD1 matching 7 bases. In germline, CDR1 is SGDLS, CDR2 YYNGEE. The CDR3 is 17 residues long. Unmatched junction bases numbered 15, after V lost 4 bases and J lost 5 bases. The CDR3 spells CASSPRRGQSGHNEQFF. CDR3 in DNA: TGTGCCAGCAGCCCCCGAAGGGGGCAGAGCGGCCACAATGAGCAGTTCTTC.

This clonotype was seen once. Mismatch with germline at one junction end may stem from a read error. The chain is built from TRBV7-2 and TRBJ2-7, with 12 bases fitting TRBD2. The J call may not be correct, given that the DNA end is closer to TRBJ2-5. CDR3 length equals 15 residues. Germline V gene sequence: CDR1 SGHTA, CDR2 FQGNSA. CDR3 nucleotide sequence: TGTGCCTGCAGCGCCCAGACTAGCGGGGGCGTGACCCAGTACTTC. Protein product: CACSAQTSGGVTQYF.

The V and J genes are TRBV4-3 and TRBJ2-5; 9 bases map to TRBD2. The CDR3 is 16 residues long. The trim removed 3 bases at V and 11 bases at J, leaving 16 bases unmatched. CDR1 and CDR2 from the germline V gene are LGHNA and YSLEER. CDR3 residues: CASSHVLPAGGGEQYF. CDR3 nucleotide sequence: TGCGCCAGCAGCCATGTTTTGCCAGCGGGAGGTGGTGAGCAGTACTTC.

This chain links TRBV18 with TRBJ1-1, with D possibly being TRBD1 (6 bases). The CDR3 runs to 15 residues. The V gene lost 3 bases and the J gene lost 0 bases, with 11 bases spanning the gap. CDR1 is KGHSH, CDR2 LQKENI, per germline. The DNA for the CDR3 is TGTGCCAGCTCACCTATACAGGGCTTGAACACTGAAGCTTTCTTT. Encoded protein: CASSPIQGLNTEAFF.

This clonotype was detected only a few times. The chain combines TRBV5-1 with TRBJ2-1; D might be TRBD1 (6 bases). Per the germline V gene, CDR1 is SGHRS and CDR2 is YFSETQ. This CDR3 has 12 amino acids. Trimming shortened V by 5 bases and J by 7 bases, and 10 bases separated the two germline ends. DNA for the CDR3: TGCGCCAGCAGTGTACAGGGAAATGAGCAGTTCTTC. Protein product: CASSVQGNEQFF. Supplemented by reference TRBV5-1 and TRBJ2-1, the full variable domain reads KAGVTQTPRYLIKTRGQQVTLSCSPISGHRSVSWYQQTPGQGLQFLFEYFSETQRNKGNFPGRFSGRQFSNSRSEMNVSTLELGDSALYLCASSVQGNEQFFGPGTRLTVL.

This clonotype was picked up one time. The chain couples TRBV6-2 or TRBV6-3 to TRBJ2-2; 7 bases fit TRBD1. CDR1 is MNHEY and CDR2 is SVGEGT in the germline V gene. The trim removed 2 bases at V and 4 bases at J, leaving 10 bases unmatched. This CDR3 is built from 17 residues. The CDR3 is CASSYPSGTAFTGELFF. The CDR3 DNA is TGTGCCAGCAGTTACCCCTCCGGGACAGCCTTCACCGGGGAGCTGTTTTTT.

The CDR3 nucleotides are TGTGCCAGCAGCTCCCGTCTGGACAGGGCAGGAGGTTACGAGCAGTACTTC. It yields the protein CASSSRLDRAGGYEQYF. V and J are TRBV7-9 and TRBJ2-7; 8 bases are a match to TRBD1. Germline CDR1 reads SEHNR; CDR2 reads FQNEAQ (reference sequence). V dropped 4 bases and J dropped 4; count of bases not matched to a gene: 15. The length of the CDR3 is 17 residues.

This clonotype has a count of ten or more. This sequence joins TRBV7-2 and TRBJ2-3; TRBD1 matches at 7 bases. V dropped 4 bases and J dropped 1; count of bases not matched to a gene: 2. Germline V lookup: CDR1 SGHTA, CDR2 FQGNSA. The CDR3 is 14 residues long. The chain's CDR3 is CASSSGTGTDTQYF. As DNA, the CDR3 is TGTGCCAGCAGCTCTGGGACAGGCACAGATACGCAGTATTTT.

The table lists this clonotype with a few counts. The V gene is TRBV18, the J gene TRBJ2-7, with D tentatively TRBD2 (7 bases). There are 14 residues in the CDR3. Trimming took 2 bases from V and 5 from J, leaving 13 bases between them. CDR1 and CDR2 from the germline V gene are KGHSH and LQKENI. The CDR3, as DNA: TGTGCCAGCTCACCATGGGGGGGGCACAACGAGCAGTACTTC. Its protein product is CASSPWGGHNEQYF.

The J gene is TRBJ2-4, the V gene TRBV19; TRBD1 is a possible D gene (6 bases). The end of the DNA is better explained by TRBJ2-5, so the J call may be wrong. The germline V gene has CDR1 LNHDA and CDR2 SQIVND (reference sequence). This CDR3 comprises 13 residues. The CDR3 coding sequence is TGTGCCAGTAGTGGGGACAATCAAGAGACCCAGTACTTC. It translates to CASSGDNQETQYF.

This clonotype was counted only a few times. The rearrangement links TRBV14 to TRBJ2-7; 12 nucleotides align to TRBD1. The V and J ends lost 4 bases and 2 bases, in that order; junction bases with no gene match: 6. Germline-derived CDR1 and CDR2 are SGHDN and FVKESK. The CDR3 loop spans 16 amino acids. CDR3 nucleotide sequence: TGTGCCAGCAGCCCCCGGGACAGGGGGCGAACCTACGAGCAGTACTTC. Its translation: CASSPRDRGRTYEQYF.

The chain carries TRBV18 and TRBJ2-3; 11 nucleotides match TRBD2. The germline V gene has CDR1 KGHSH and CDR2 LQKENI. The junction had 4 bases not matched to a gene; V was cut back by 2 bases and J by 0 bases. The CDR3 loop spans 17 amino acids. The CDR3, as DNA: TGTGCCAGCTCACCAGGACTAGCGGGTTCTAGCACAGATACGCAGTATTTT. Protein sequence: CASSPGLAGSSTDTQYF.

This clonotype showed up just a few times. CDR3 DNA sequence: TGTGCCAGCAGCTTAGAGGGGACTAGCGGCGCCCCCTTGTACTTC. This codes for CASSLEGTSGAPLYF. The chain uses TRBV13 and TRBJ2-5; 11 nucleotides agree with TRBD2. The CDR3 runs 15 residues. V shed 1 base and J 13 bases; nucleotides not matched to a gene: 11. Germline CDR1 reads PRHDT; CDR2 reads FYEKMQ (reference sequence).

This clonotype was seen many times. The chain couples TRBV28 to TRBJ2-6; TRBD1 matches at 9 bases. Per germline, CDR1 MDHEN and CDR2 SYDVKM. The length of the CDR3 is 16 residues. J gave up 2 bases and V 4 bases, and 3 bases lay outside the gene matches. For the CDR3, the DNA is TGTGCCAGCAGTTGGGACAGGGTGGCTGGGGCCAACGTCCTGACTTTC. It specifies CASSWDRVAGANVLTF.

CDR3: CASGETAYEQYF. Written as DNA, the CDR3 is TGTGCCAGCGGAGAGACAGCCTACGAGCAGTACTTC. The chain joins TRBV6-6 to TRBJ2-7, with D maybe TRBD1 (5 bases). V lost 8 bases and J lost 2, with 10 bases in between. CDR3 length: 12 amino acids. The germline CDR1 and CDR2 sequences are MNHNY and SVGAGI (reference sequence).

This chain connects TRBV20-1 to TRBJ2-5; no definite D call. This CDR3 region has 13 residues. The V gene lost 2 bases and the J gene lost 5 bases, with 12 bases spanning the gap. CDR1 is DFQATT and CDR2 is SNEGSKA in the germline V gene (reference sequence). The CDR3 is CSARRASRETQYF. CDR3 in DNA: TGCAGTGCTAGAAGGGCCTCGAGGGAGACCCAGTACTTC.

A remark on this clonotype: An end of the junction differs from the germline gene, which may be a read error. The rearrangement links TRBV18 to TRBJ1-6; 7 bases fit TRBD1. The germline CDR1 and CDR2 sequences are KGHSH and LQKENI. There are 14 residues in the CDR3. CDR3 residues: CASSPGTENSPFHF. CDR3 nucleotide sequence: TGTGCCAGCTCCCCGGGGACAGAGAATTCACCCTTCCACTTT.

The chain recombines TRBV24-1 with TRBJ2-7; 12 bases are a match to TRBD1. V lost 7 bases and J lost 4; bases outside the gene matches: 4. Germline assignment: CDR1 KGHDR and CDR2 SFDVKD. The CDR3 is made up of 14 amino acids. CDR3 bases: TGTGCCACCAGCCCGGGACAGGGGGCTTACGAGCAGTACTTC. Translating gives CATSPGQGAYEQYF.

This clonotype was counted between two and nine times. The chain couples TRBV6-5 to TRBJ2-3; D perhaps matches TRBD1 (6 bases). V was pared by 8 bases and J by 0 bases, with 9 bases between. The CDR3 spans 13 residues. Germline loops: CDR1 MNHEY, CDR2 SVGAGI. CDR3: CASGQSSTDTQYF. As DNA, the CDR3 is TGTGCCAGCGGACAGTCTAGCACAGATACGCAGTATTTT.

The chain links TRBV4-2 to TRBJ1-2; D ambiguous. The CDR3 sequence is 13 residues long. Per germline, CDR1 LGHNA and CDR2 YNFKEQ. V lost 3 bases and J 0 bases, leaving 5 bases between the germline ends. CDR3 in amino acids: CASSHQANYGYTF. CDR3 nucleotides: TGTGCCAGCAGCCACCAGGCTAACTATGGCTACACCTTC.

This clonotype was counted a single time. The chain links TRBV12-3 or TRBV12-4 to TRBJ1-1; the D is unclear. The CDR3 consists of 15 residues. V gave up 0 bases and J gave up 5 bases, with 13 bases separating them. In DNA form, the CDR3 reads TGTGCCAGCAGTTTAGCCCTCGGGTTTGGTACTGAAGCTTTCTTT. The encoded protein is CASSLALGFGTEAFF.

The V gene is TRBV20-1, the J gene TRBJ2-5; TRBD1 aligns across 7 bases. Germline loops: CDR1 DFQATT, CDR2 SNEGSKA (reference sequence). The length of the CDR3 is 15 residues. With 6 bases clipped from V and 2 bases from J, the junction kept 12 bases outside the gene matches. The CDR3 nucleotides are TGCAGTGCAGCATGGACAGGCGGTGGGCAAGAGACCCAGTACTTC. This sequence encodes CSAAWTGGGQETQYF.

The chain's CDR3 is CSAEDNSGANVLTF. CDR3 DNA: TGCAGCGCCGAAGACAACTCTGGGGCCAACGTCCTGACTTTC. The chain carries TRBV29-1 and TRBJ2-6; no clear D. Trimming took off 7 bases at V and 0 bases at J, with 10 bases between the two ends. CDR1 SQVTM and CDR2 ANQGSEA come from the germline V gene. The CDR3 length is 14 residues.

This sequence joins TRBV10-1 and TRBJ2-5, with TRBD1 as a possible D gene (5 bases). This CDR3 has 13 residues. The germline V gene has CDR1 WNHNN and CDR2 SYGVQD (reference sequence). The V and J ends lost 6 bases and 7 bases respectively, with 15 bases between them. The CDR3 DNA sequence: TGCGCCAGCAGCGAACAGGTTACAGGGACCCAGTACTTC. Amino acids: CASSEQVTGTQYF.